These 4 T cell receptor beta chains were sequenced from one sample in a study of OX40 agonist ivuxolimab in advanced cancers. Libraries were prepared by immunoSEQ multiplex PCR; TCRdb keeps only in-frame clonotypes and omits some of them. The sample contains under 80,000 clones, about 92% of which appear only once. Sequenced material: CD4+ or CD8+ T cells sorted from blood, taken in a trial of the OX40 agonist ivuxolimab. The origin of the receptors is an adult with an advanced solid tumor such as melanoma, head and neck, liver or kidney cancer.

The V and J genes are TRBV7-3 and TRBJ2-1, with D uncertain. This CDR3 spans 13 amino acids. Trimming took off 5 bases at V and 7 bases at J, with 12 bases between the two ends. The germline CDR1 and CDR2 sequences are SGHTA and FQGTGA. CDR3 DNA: TGTGCCAGCAGCGTTACCATGGGGAATGAGCAGTTCTTC. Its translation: CASSVTMGNEQFF.

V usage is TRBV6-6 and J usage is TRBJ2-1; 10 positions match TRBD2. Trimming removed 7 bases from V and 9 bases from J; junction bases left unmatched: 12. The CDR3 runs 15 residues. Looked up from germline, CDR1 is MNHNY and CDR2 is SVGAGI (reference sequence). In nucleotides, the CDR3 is TGTGCCAGCACCGCGGGGGCTAGCGGGGGTGTTGAGCAGTTCTTC. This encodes CASTAGASGGVEQFF.

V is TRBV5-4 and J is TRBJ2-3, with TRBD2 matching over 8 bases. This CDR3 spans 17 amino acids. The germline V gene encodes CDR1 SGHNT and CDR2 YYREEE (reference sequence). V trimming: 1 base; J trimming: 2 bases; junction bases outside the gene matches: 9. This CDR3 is CASSLPERGPYTDTQYF. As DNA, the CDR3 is TGTGCCAGCAGCTTGCCGGAGCGGGGGCCATACACAGATACGCAGTATTTT.

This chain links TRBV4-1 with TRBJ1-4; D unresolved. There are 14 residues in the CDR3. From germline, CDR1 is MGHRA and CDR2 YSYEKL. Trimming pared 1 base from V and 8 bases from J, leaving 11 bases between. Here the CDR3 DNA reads TGCGCCAGCAGCCAAGTCGACGTCGGGGAAAAACTGTTTTTT. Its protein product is CASSQVDVGEKLFF.